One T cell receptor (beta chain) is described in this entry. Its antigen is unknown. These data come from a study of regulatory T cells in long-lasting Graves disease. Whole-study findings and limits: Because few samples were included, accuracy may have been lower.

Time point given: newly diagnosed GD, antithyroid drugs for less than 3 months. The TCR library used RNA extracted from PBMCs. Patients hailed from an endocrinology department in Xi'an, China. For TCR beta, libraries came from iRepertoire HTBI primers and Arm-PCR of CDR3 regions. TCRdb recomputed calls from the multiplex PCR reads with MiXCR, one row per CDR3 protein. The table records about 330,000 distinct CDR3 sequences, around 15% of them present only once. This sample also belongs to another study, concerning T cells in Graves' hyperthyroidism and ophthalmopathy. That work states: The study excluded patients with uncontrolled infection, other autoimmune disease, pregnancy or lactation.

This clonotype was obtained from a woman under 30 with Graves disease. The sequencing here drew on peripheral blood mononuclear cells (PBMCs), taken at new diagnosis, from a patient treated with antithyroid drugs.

CDR3 sequence: CASTPPGQEIYGYTF. CDR3 nucleotides: TGTGCCAGCACCCCCCCGGGACAGGAGATCTATGGCTACACCTTC. The genes are TRBV6-2 or TRBV6-3 and TRBJ1-2, with 8 bases identical to TRBD1. The germline gives CDR1 MNHEY, CDR2 SVGEGT. This CDR3 region has 15 residues. The V gene end was trimmed by 7 bases and the J gene end by 4 bases; junction bases not matched to a gene: 11.